The clone carrying this T cell receptor beta chain has only a few counts. Its specificity is not known. Treatment in this sample: oral pan-JAK inhibitor, 5-10 mg twice daily. From PBMCs, CD4+ and CD8+ T cells were sorted. RNA extraction and reverse transcription yielded cDNA as sequencing template. Assay used: immunoSEQ multiplex PCR; TCRdb lists only in-frame clones, some missing. The sample carries 200,000 to 250,000 clones, approximately 70% recorded once. Germline CDR1 and CDR2: MNHEY and SMNVEV (reference sequence). CDR3 length: 16 residues. V was clipped by 5 bases and J by 1 base, with 17 bases between them. This sample is drawn from a study of CD8+ T cells in alopecia areata. General observations from the study: How baseline CD8+ expansion relates to response remains uncertain (there was one nonresponder).

The material was CD4+ T cells sorted from blood, obtained at approximately week 42, from a patient treated with tofacitinib. The receptor was isolated from a human donor with alopecia areata. V and J are TRBV27 and TRBJ1-2; D is perhaps TRBD1 (5 bases). This chain's CDR3 is CASSLSRTNFNYGYTF. CDR3 nucleotides: TGTGCCAGCAGTCTCTCGCGGACAAATTTTAACTATGGCTACACCTTC.